A single sample is the source of the 25 T cell receptor beta chains below, sequenced in a study of cytomegalovirus exposure and HLA in healthy donors. PCR was performed using 60 Vbeta and 13 Jbeta primers. Produced via immunoSEQ multiplex PCR; TCRdb's table is partial and in-frame only. There are under 200,000 clones in the sample; approximately 78% occur only once, and roughly an eighth lies in the top ten. Sequences were obtained from PBMCs. All receptors derive from a woman between 25 and 40 years old in good health and CMV-seropositive.

The chain couples TRBV7-9 to TRBJ2-7; 7 positions match TRBD1. The CDR3 length is 12 residues. Trimming cost V 8 bases and J 2 bases; bases outside gene matches: 3. Germline V CDR1 and CDR2: SEHNR, FQNEAQ (reference sequence). The CDR3: CASSTGTYEQYF. The CDR3 DNA follows: TGTGCCAGCTCGACAGGGACCTACGAGCAGTACTTC.

The V gene is TRBV7-9, the J gene TRBJ1-1; 10 bases are a match to TRBD1. The CDR3 runs to 15 residues. The V gene's germline CDR1 is SEHNR and CDR2 FQNEAQ (reference sequence). Unmatched junction bases numbered 7, after V lost 4 bases and J lost 5 bases. CDR3 sequence: CASSWGDRGGTEAFF. The CDR3 DNA is TGTGCCAGCAGCTGGGGGGACAGGGGAGGGACTGAAGCTTTCTTT.

The genes are TRBV10-3 and TRBJ1-5, with a weak D call TRBD1 (5 bases). Per the germline V gene, CDR1 is ENHRY and CDR2 is SYGVKD. Trimming removed 0 bases from V and 4 bases from J, with 16 bases in between. CDR3 length: 17 amino acids. The CDR3 here is CAISESDPTRGNQPQHF. DNA of the CDR3: TGTGCCATCAGTGAGTCAGATCCGACTCGGGGGAATCAGCCCCAGCATTTT.

A few counts support this clone. The junction differs from germline at one of its ends, possibly a read error. The chain joins TRBV7-9 to TRBJ2-7; unclear D gene. This CDR3 contains 14 residues. CDR1 and CDR2 from the germline V gene are SEHNR and FQNEAQ (reference sequence). This chain's CDR3 is CSSSLEVKTYEQYF. The CDR3 nucleotides are TGTTCCAGCAGCTTAGAAGTGAAAACTTACGAGCAGTACTTC.

The V call is TRBV4-2, the J call TRBJ2-7, with 12 bases identical to TRBD1. The CDR3 runs 15 residues. The V segment lost 5 bases and the J segment 6 bases; nucleotides outside the gene matches: 8. Germline loops: CDR1 LGHNA, CDR2 YNFKEQ. CDR3 loop: CASSSRDRGLSEQYF. The DNA for the CDR3 is TGTGCCAGCAGCTCCCGGGACAGGGGGCTTTCCGAGCAGTACTTC.

The chain uses TRBV29-1 and TRBJ2-1; D is perhaps TRBD1 (6 bases). The CDR3 consists of 15 residues. CDR1 and CDR2 from the germline V gene are SQVTM and ANQGSEA. V was shortened by 6 bases and J by 0 bases, with 15 bases between the two germline ends. CDR3 in amino acids: CSVHRDTSSYNEQFF. In nucleotides, the CDR3 is TGCAGCGTCCACAGGGACACCAGCTCCTACAATGAGCAGTTCTTC.

This clone was observed a single time. This chain connects TRBV7-2 to TRBJ2-5, with D perhaps matching TRBD2 (6 bases). Matching the DNA end better, TRBJ2-7 makes the J call doubtful. Germline-derived CDR1 and CDR2 are SGHTA and FQGNSA. CDR3 size: 14 residues. The CDR3 loop reads CASSLVASVSEQYF. For the CDR3, the DNA is TGTGCCAGCAGCTTGGTGGCTAGCGTGAGCGAGCAGTACTTC.

The chain has TRBV19 and TRBJ2-2; D remains unclear. The CDR3 is made up of 12 amino acids. Looked up from germline, CDR1 is LNHDA and CDR2 is SQIVND (reference sequence). V was shortened by 7 bases and J by 2 bases, with 5 bases between the two germline ends. The CDR3 sequence is CASTFNTGELFF. DNA of the CDR3: TGTGCCAGTACATTTAACACCGGGGAGCTGTTTTTT.

Comments on this clone: Other DNA sequences in this specimen translate into the identical CDR3. The CDR3 DNA reads as TGTGCTAGTGTTATGTCGGGGGGCGAAAGGGGCACTGAAGCTTTCTTT. As protein: CASVMSGGERGTEAFF. The V call is TRBV12-5, the J call TRBJ1-1, with D perhaps TRBD1 (6 bases). Trimming took off 7 bases at V and 4 bases at J, with 22 bases between the two ends. The germline V gene has CDR1 LGHNT and CDR2 FRNRAP. This CDR3 has 16 amino acids.

The rearrangement uses TRBV15 and TRBJ2-1; TRBD2 agrees at 11 bases. The CDR3 consists of 18 residues. The V gene end was trimmed by 0 bases and the J gene end by 6 bases; junction bases not matched to a gene: 10. The germline gives CDR1 LNHNV, CDR2 YYDKDF (reference sequence). The CDR3 spells CATSRDLAGGPSGNEQFF. The CDR3 nucleotides read TGTGCCACCAGCAGAGATTTAGCGGGAGGGCCCTCGGGCAATGAGCAGTTCTTC.

In its sample, this clone was seen a few times. This chain connects TRBV30 to TRBJ2-7; possibly TRBD1 for D (6 bases). Between the trimmed V and J ends, which lost 1 base and 4 bases, there was a span of 20 bases. The CDR3 consists of 16 residues. CDR1 is GTSNPN, CDR2 SVGIG, per germline (reference sequence). Here the CDR3 reads CAWSAMRQALRYEQYF. The CDR3 nucleotides read TGTGCCTGGAGTGCTATGAGACAGGCTCTGCGTTACGAGCAGTACTTC.

On this clone itself: One junction end does not reproduce the germline sequence, and a read error may be involved. In DNA form, the CDR3 reads TGTGCCTGGAGGGCAAGGGGGCAAGGGAACGAGCAGTGCTTC. It codes for CAWRARGQGNEQCF. V gene TRBV30 combines with J gene TRBJ2-7; 7 bases are shared with TRBD1. Germline V gene sequence: CDR1 GTSNPN, CDR2 SVGIG (reference sequence). The CDR3 is 14 residues long.

The V gene is TRBV5-4, the J gene TRBJ2-2; 8 nucleotides agree with TRBD2. With V trimmed by 4 bases and J by 3 bases, 8 bases remained unmatched. The CDR3 runs to 16 residues. Germline-derived CDR1 and CDR2 are SGHNT and YYREEE (reference sequence). This chain's CDR3 is CASSPGLAVDTGELFF. The CDR3 nucleotides are TGTGCCAGCAGCCCCGGACTAGCTGTGGACACCGGGGAGCTGTTTTTT.

V gene TRBV27 combines with J gene TRBJ1-1; a possible D gene is TRBD1 (6 bases). V lost 6 bases and J lost 0, with 11 bases in between. The CDR3 has 14 residues. Germline loops: CDR1 MNHEY, CDR2 SMNVEV (reference sequence). The CDR3 protein is CASRTGRMNTEAFF. The CDR3 nucleotides read TGTGCCAGCAGGACAGGTCGCATGAACACTGAAGCTTTCTTT.

About this clone itself: Additional DNA sequences in this sample encode the identical CDR3. The V call is TRBV6-1, the J call TRBJ2-7; D remains unclear. The CDR3 consists of 12 residues. Per germline, CDR1 MNHNS and CDR2 SASEGT. The V end lost 6 bases, the J end lost 3 bases, and 9 bases lay between the germline ends. The chain's CDR3 is CASSGASYEQYF. In nucleotides, the CDR3 is TGTGCCAGCAGCGGTGCGAGCTACGAGCAGTACTTC.

In nucleotides, the CDR3 is TGTGCCAGCGCCGGACTAGGGCTAGCGGGAGGTATCGGGGAGCTGTTTTTT. Encoded protein: CASAGLGLAGGIGELFF. V gene TRBV27 combines with J gene TRBJ2-2, with TRBD2 matching 11 bases. After removal of 8 bases from V and 7 bases from J, the junction contained 15 bases not matched to a gene. From germline, CDR1 is MNHEY and CDR2 SMNVEV (reference sequence). The CDR3 covers 17 residues.

The chain recombines TRBV27 with TRBJ2-5; 7 bases agree with TRBD2. The germline V gene encodes CDR1 MNHEY and CDR2 SMNVEV (reference sequence). V dropped 1 base and J dropped 5; count of bases not matched to a gene: 7. The CDR3 runs to 15 residues. CDR3 sequence: CASSLYAGDGETQYF. CDR3 nucleotides: TGTGCCAGCAGTTTATACGCGGGAGATGGGGAGACCCAGTACTTC.

The V and J genes are TRBV9 and TRBJ1-2; D uncertain. Deletions cut 0 bases from V and 4 bases from J, with 13 bases between. This CDR3 contains 15 residues. Germline-derived CDR1 and CDR2 are SGDLS and YYNGEE. CDR3 residues: CASSVGAGGAYGYTF. CDR3 DNA: TGTGCCAGCAGCGTAGGAGCAGGTGGTGCCTATGGCTACACCTTC.

The chain uses TRBV11-2 and TRBJ1-2; tentatively, D is TRBD1 (5 bases). Germline loops: CDR1 SGHAT, CDR2 FQNNGV. V was shortened by 1 base and J by 3 bases, with 12 bases between the two germline ends. This CDR3 has 15 residues. The CDR3 region is CASSLVSQGHYGYTF. The CDR3 DNA reads as TGTGCCAGCAGCTTAGTCTCTCAGGGCCACTATGGCTACACCTTC.

The V and J genes are TRBV7-8 and TRBJ2-3; 15 bases map to TRBD2. This CDR3 is built from 19 residues. Germline loops: CDR1 SGHVS, CDR2 FQNEAQ. Germline trimming cut 5 bases from V and 0 bases from J; bases unmatched to any gene: 9. The CDR3 is CASSLRTSGGAASTDTQYF. The CDR3 coding sequence is TGTGCCAGCAGCCTTCGGACTAGCGGGGGGGCCGCTAGCACAGATACGCAGTATTTT.

The sample holds one count of this clone. This sequence joins TRBV18 and TRBJ1-1, with a tentative D call TRBD1 (6 bases). Trimming pared 1 base from V and 3 bases from J, leaving 6 bases between. CDR1 and CDR2 from the germline V gene are KGHSH and LQKENI. The CDR3 consists of 13 residues. The CDR3 coding sequence is TGTGCCAGCTCACCACAGGGGGACACTGAAGCTTTCTTT. Translating gives CASSPQGDTEAFF. Together with reference TRBV18 and TRBJ1-1, the CDR3 gives the full variable domain: NAGVMQNPRHLVRRRGQEARLRCSPMKGHSHVYWYRQLPEEGLKFMVYLQKENIIDESGMPKERFSAEFPKEGPSILRIQQVVRGDSAAYFCASSPQGDTEAFFGQGTRLTVV.

The chain recombines TRBV5-8 with TRBJ2-6; weak D call: TRBD1 (5 bases). Trimming shortened V by 1 base and J by 0 bases, and 11 bases separated the two germline ends. Germline V lookup: CDR1 SGHTS, CDR2 YDEGEE. The CDR3 sequence is 17 residues long. CDR3 in amino acids: CASSLPGKPSGANVLTF. The CDR3 nucleotides are TGTGCCAGCAGCTTGCCAGGGAAGCCCTCTGGGGCCAACGTCCTGACTTTC.

This clone was observed once. V usage is TRBV5-1 and J usage is TRBJ1-2; possible D gene TRBD1, 5 bases. The germline gives CDR1 SGHRS, CDR2 YFSETQ. There are 14 residues in the CDR3. V was cut by 4 bases and J by 3 bases, with 13 bases left in between. In DNA, the CDR3 is TGCGCCAGCAGCCCCGACAGTACAGACTATGGCTACACCTTC. This codes for CASSPDSTDYGYTF. The complete variable domain, with remaining parts taken from reference TRBV5-1 and TRBJ1-2, reads KAGVTQTPRYLIKTRGQQVTLSCSPISGHRSVSWYQQTPGQGLQFLFEYFSETQRNKGNFPGRFSGRQFSNSRSEMNVSTLELGDSALYLCASSPDSTDYGYTFGSGTRLTVV.

This clone occurred once. The rearrangement uses TRBV10-3 and TRBJ2-2, with 11 bases matching TRBD2. The V and J ends lost 1 base and 6 bases, in that order; junction bases with no gene match: 4. Germline CDR1 and CDR2: ENHRY and SYGVKD. The CDR3 has 16 amino acids. CDR3 loop: CAISELASGGPGELFF. CDR3 sequence (DNA): TGTGCCATCAGTGAGTTGGCTAGCGGGGGGCCCGGGGAGCTGTTTTTT.

The chain joins TRBV28 to TRBJ1-6; 8 positions match TRBD1. The CDR3 length is 17 residues. Germline assignment: CDR1 MDHEN and CDR2 SYDVKM. With V trimmed by 4 bases and J by 1 base, 6 bases remained unmatched. The CDR3 here is CASSSPGGSSYNSPLHF. DNA for the CDR3: TGTGCCAGCAGTTCCCCAGGGGGCTCGTCCTATAATTCACCCCTCCACTTT.